This is a list of T cell receptor beta chains from one sample in a study of shared clonotypes between healthy human individuals. Using immunoSEQ multiplex PCR, the repertoire was profiled, and TCRdb retains in-frame clones only, with some absent. The sample includes fewer than 2.5 million clones, over 85% of them seen just once. Sequencing used naive CD4+ T cells from PBMCs. The source of these receptors is a man between 18 and 35 years old in good health. Some clones in this sample may be carry-over from other donors' samples. Each CDR3 is given with its conserved first and last residue. D genes are given only for firm matches. Clone size is shown for a subset of rows, as once, few, many or a class of expanded clone.

>TRBV5-1|TRBD1|.|TRBJ1-4
TGCGCCAGCAGCCTGGCCGGGACAGGGGATGAAAAACTGTTTTTT
CASSLAGTGDEKLFF
>TRBV25-1|TRBD1|.|TRBJ1-2
TGTGCCAGCAGTAAAGCAGGGGGCTATGGCTACACCTTC
CASSKAGGYGYTF
>TRBV2|.|.|TRBJ2-3
TGTGCCAGCAGTGAGGACAGTGAAAGGTATTTT
CASSEDSERYF
>TRBV28|TRBD1|.|TRBJ2-2
TGTGCCAGCAGTTTATTAGGGACAGGGAACACCGGGGAGCTGTTTTTT
CASSLLGTGNTGELFF
>TRBV11-2|.|.|TRBJ1-2
TGTGCCAGCAGCCCCACAGCTAACTATGGCTACACCTTC
CASSPTANYGYTF
>TRBV2|.|.|TRBJ1-2
TGTGCCAGCAGGAAGACGGGACATCGGCCCTATGGCTACACCTTC
CASRKTGHRPYGYTF
>TRBV9|TRBD2|.|TRBJ2-2
TGTGCCAGCAGCGTGGGACTAGCGGGAATAGGTAACACCGGGGAGCTGTTTTTT
CASSVGLAGIGNTGELFF
>TRBV5-1|TRBD1|.|TRBJ2-2
TGCGCCAGCAGCTTGGCCCATGGACAGGCCGGGGAGCTGTTTTTT
CASSLAHGQAGELFF
>TRBV28|TRBD1|.|TRBJ1-1
TGTGCCAGCAGCCCAGGGGGGGCAGGGGTGTGGACTGAAGCTTTCTTT
CASSPGGAGVWTEAFF
>TRBV28|.|.|TRBJ2-3
TGTGCCAGCAGCGGTGTAGGGGCCAGTCCTAGCACAGATACGCAGTATTTT
CASSGVGASPSTDTQYF
>TRBV30|.|.|TRBJ1-1
TGTGCCTGGAGTATCACGGGGAACACTGAAGCTTTCTTT
CAWSITGNTEAFF
>TRBV10-2|.|.|TRBJ2-2
TGCGCCAGCAGGGCAACGGGAGCCGGGGAGCTGTTTTTT
CASRATGAGELFF
>TRBV7-2|TRBD2|.|TRBJ2-1
TGTGCCAGCAGCTCCCGAAGCGGGGCCTCCTACAATGAGCAGTTCTTC
CASSSRSGASYNEQFF
>TRBV6-1|.|.|TRBJ2-7
TGTGCCAGCCCCAGACCCGGGACAACCTCCTACGAGCAGTACTTC
CASPRPGTTSYEQYF
>TRBV28|TRBD2|once|TRBJ2-7
TGTGCCAGCAGACGGACTAGCGGAGCCTACGAGCAGTACTTC
CASRRTSGAYEQYF